The rows below give T cell receptor beta chains drawn from one sample of a study of T cell responses to AZD1222 COVID-19 vaccine. Generated by immunoSEQ multiplex PCR, the TCRdb table keeps only in-frame clones and is missing some. The sample lists over 130,000 clones; roughly 90% were seen once. The source material was peripheral blood, sampled 28 days after the second AZD1222 dose. These receptors were obtained from an adult who received the AZD1222 COVID-19 vaccine. Both conserved end residues are part of each CDR3. The order of the fields is clone size, V gene, D gene, J gene, CDR3 protein, CDR3 DNA. A D gene is named only where the DNA matches it firmly. Part of the rows lack a size; the others show once, few, many or a class for expanded clones.

>NA|TRBV5-1|NA|TRBJ1-1
CASSLVGETEAFF
TGCGCCAGCAGCTTGGTTGGGGAGACTGAAGCTTTCTTT
>NA|TRBV13|NA|TRBJ2-7
CASSFTTGAASSYEQYF
TGTGCCAGCAGCTTCACAACCGGGGCGGCCAGCTCCTACGAGCAGTACTTC
>NA|TRBV6-5|TRBD1|TRBJ2-7
CATSKTGAYEQYF
TGTGCCACCTCAAAGACAGGGGCCTACGAGCAGTACTTC
>NA|TRBV9|TRBD1|TRBJ1-1
CASSVADRGVLNTEAFF
TGTGCCAGCAGCGTAGCCGACAGGGGAGTACTGAACACTGAAGCTTTCTTT
>NA|TRBV12-3/TRBV12-4|NA|TRBJ2-5
CASSRRSAETQYF
TGTGCCAGCAGCCGCAGAAGTGCGGAGACCCAGTACTTC
>NA|TRBV6-5|NA|TRBJ1-1
CASTLDRNTEAFF
TGTGCCAGCACCTTGGACAGGAACACTGAAGCTTTCTTT
>NA|TRBV7-6|TRBD1|TRBJ1-6
CASSPSPLTGWVGLTSPLHF
TGTGCCAGCAGCCCTAGTCCCCTGACAGGGTGGGTAGGGTTGACTTCACCCCTCCACTTT
>NA|TRBV12-3/TRBV12-4|NA|TRBJ1-1
CASSYWENTEAFF
TGTGCCAGCAGTTACTGGGAGAACACTGAAGCTTTCTTT
>NA|TRBV12-3/TRBV12-4|NA|TRBJ2-1
CATAPDYHNEQFF
TGTGCCACCGCCCCGGACTACCACAATGAGCAGTTCTTC
>NA|TRBV12-2|NA|TRBJ1-1
CASRFGPWMNTEAFF
TGTGCAAGTCGCTTCGGACCGTGGATGAACACTGAAGCTTTCTTT
>NA|TRBV30|TRBD1|TRBJ1-4
CAWNRQGRATNEKLFF
TGTGCCTGGAATCGACAGGGGCGAGCAACTAATGAAAAACTGTTTTTT
>NA|TRBV7-8|TRBD2|TRBJ2-7
CASSPGPSGSYEQYF
TGTGCCAGCAGCCCAGGTCCTAGCGGGAGCTACGAGCAGTACTTC
>NA|TRBV7-8|NA|TRBJ1-2
CASSLAQRQTVVGYTF
TGTGCCAGCAGCTTAGCGCAAAGACAGACGGTCGTTGGCTACACCTTC
>NA|TRBV4-1|NA|TRBJ2-3
CASSQELLAGSTDTQYF
TGCGCCAGCAGCCAAGAGTTACTAGCCGGCAGTACAGATACGCAGTATTTT
>NA|TRBV27|NA|TRBJ1-1
CASRLRATETEAFF
TGTGCCAGCAGATTAAGGGCCACGGAGACTGAAGCTTTCTTT
>NA|TRBV6-4|NA|TRBJ2-1
CASSDGTRDYNEQFF
TGTGCCAGCAGTGACGGAACTAGGGACTACAATGAGCAGTTCTTC
>NA|TRBV5-1|NA|TRBJ2-1
CASRARGGAYNEQFF
TGCGCCAGCAGGGCTAGGGGCGGGGCATACAATGAGCAGTTCTTC
>NA|TRBV13|NA|TRBJ2-3
CASSFRLADTQYF
TGTGCCAGCAGCTTTAGGCTGGCAGATACGCAGTATTTT
>NA|TRBV11-2|NA|TRBJ2-1
CASSLDPGTRSYNEQFF
TGTGCCAGCAGCTTAGATCCGGGCACACGCTCCTACAATGAGCAGTTCTTC
>NA|TRBV7-9|TRBD1|TRBJ2-7
CASSFPGTDYEQYF
TGTGCCAGCAGCTTCCCTGGGACAGACTACGAGCAGTACTTC
>NA|TRBV15|NA|TRBJ1-5
CATSRDRVSNQPQHF
TGTGCCACCAGCAGAGACAGGGTCAGCAATCAGCCCCAGCATTTT
>NA|TRBV28|NA|TRBJ1-1
CASSLGQSHTEAFF
TGTGCCAGCAGTTTAGGACAGTCCCACACTGAAGCTTTCTTT
>NA|TRBV6-6|NA|TRBJ1-2
CASSYSDSPLYGYTF
TGTGCCAGCAGTTACTCGGACAGTCCCCTATATGGCTACACCTTC
>NA|TRBV7-9|NA|TRBJ2-7
CASSFTGGYEQYF
TGTGCCAGCAGCTTTACAGGAGGCTACGAGCAGTACTTC
>once|TRBV18|TRBD2|TRBJ2-7
CASSPPLAGNPEQYF
TGTGCCAGCTCACCACCGCTAGCGGGAAACCCCGAGCAGTACTTC
>NA|TRBV6-5|TRBD1|TRBJ1-1
CASIRDRVANTEAFF
TGTGCCAGCATTCGGGACAGGGTGGCGAACACTGAAGCTTTCTTT